This TCR beta chain was sequenced for a study of blood T cell repertoires in COVID-19. Overall study: The study drew acute and convalescent COVID-19 samples from the United States, Italy and Spain. Sources were T cells, B-cell-depleted T cells, or PBMCs; the material itself was cDNA or gDNA.

Repertoires were generated with immunoSEQ multiplex PCR, while TCRdb's copy carries only in-frame clones and drops some. This sample has more than 300,000 clones, with around 87% found just once. The CDR3 totals 15 residues. CDR1 SGHRS and CDR2 YFSETQ come from the germline V gene. The V gene lost 0 bases and the J gene lost 4 bases, with 13 bases spanning the gap. Sequencing was carried out using PBMCs or T cells enriched from blood (not recorded which). The receptor was isolated from a man between 40 and 49 years old in a cohort exposed to, infected with or recovered from COVID-19 (not recorded which). The chain links TRBV5-1 to TRBJ1-1; D is possibly TRBD1 (5 bases). The CDR3 spells CASSLGGGGSTEAFF. As DNA, the CDR3 is TGCGCCAGCAGCTTGGGCGGGGGAGGAAGCACTGAAGCTTTCTTT.